This T cell receptor (beta chain) was sequenced in a study of blood T cells in healthy people across ages. Isolated PBMCs totaled at least 6 million in each sample. Of note for this clonotype: Antigen unknown.

Primed by a sample-barcoded 5' primer and a J-beta primer mix, a second PCR proceeded for about 6 to 12 cycles. A template-switch adaptor containing 12 random nucleotides labeled each cDNA molecule. TCRdb reprocessed the 5' RACE reads with MiXCR, giving one entry per CDR3 protein. The table has fewer than 900,000 distinct CDR3 sequences, 43% seen once. The study, taken as a whole, reports: Estimated diversity across one million T cells was deemed an underestimate.

The clonotype originates from an older woman in good health. The specimen sequenced was blood.

CDR3 nucleotides: TGCGCCAGCGGCCCCGGACAGGGTGTGTCCGAGCAGTACTTC. As protein: CASGPGQGVSEQYF. This chain uses TRBV5-1 with TRBJ2-5; TRBD1 aligns across 8 bases. The assigned J gene may be wrong: the sequence end matches TRBJ2-7 better. Germline assignment: CDR1 SGHRS and CDR2 YFSETQ. This CDR3 has 14 amino acids.